This TCR beta chain is drawn from a study of CD8 T cells in Susac syndrome (dated by TCRdb to 2018 to 2020). Regarding the research as a whole: Repertoire sequencing was used to test whether CD8+ T cell activation and differentiation in Susac syndrome was antigen driven. CD8+ T cell repertoire clonality was compared between more than ten healthy donors, approximately 14 Susac syndrome patients and approximately 16 multiple sclerosis patients. Beyond this particular receptor, the publication reports: The study acknowledged that relatively few individuals were included in the TCR sequencing and HLA analysis.

Note on this clonotype: Its recognized antigen is unknown. Base qualities are missing; no much larger clone stands one base away.

The CDR3, from cysteine to phenylalanine, totals 13 residues. The DNA shown is the 39-base CDR3, in frame from base 1. From a lookup of the germline V gene, CDR1 and CDR2 are MGHRA and YSYEKL. Deletion took 2 bases off V and 4 bases off J, with a span of 8 bases between the germline ends. RNA was extracted with the RNeasy kit and about 0.5 to 1 ug was reverse transcribed using random hexamers. The immunoSEQ multiplex PCR assay, which covers 54 Vbeta and 13 Jbeta segments, was used to amplify TCR beta CDR3 regions. Bias from PCR amplification was corrected by using a synthetic template baseline for primer optimization and for computational correction. From the authors' description of their analysis: Reads were annotated to V, D and J genes according to IMGT and were analyzed with immunoSEQ Analyzer, with only productive sequences retained. To calculate clonality, Shannon entropy was normalized by log2 of the number of productive unique sequences and then subtracted from one. For each patient and control, public and private clones were evaluated within the 100 most prevalent clones. Susac-specific clones were defined as absent from healthy and MS cohorts, 1052 published viral clones and other ImmuneACCESS disease sequences. Using fastp trimming at Q25 and MiXCR clonotype assembly, TCRdb reanalyzed the public sequencing data and kept in-frame beta chains. Rows with a matching CDR3 protein are joined into one entry that keeps the most common DNA and genes. For this entry, the V and J calls and clone size follow TCRdb and not the study's own pipeline. Within this sample are around 220,000 distinct CDR3 sequences, with about 93% of them counted one time only. The biggest ten clones account for over 0.1% of the sample.

Peripheral blood CD8+ and CD4+ T cells from healthy donors, Susac syndrome patients and multiple sclerosis patients were profiled by high-throughput TCR beta sequencing. The multiple sclerosis controls were treatment-naive patients whose relapsing-remitting disease, either stable or active, fulfilled the revised McDonald criteria. Bulk CD8+ and CD4+ T cells were purified by magnetic negative isolation, while CD8+ TEMRA cells were enriched using FACS. Blood was drawn into EDTA tubes, processed within 24 hours, and PBMCs were isolated by density gradient centrifugation. PBMCs intended for TCR sequencing were frozen in liquid nitrogen and were later thawed in a 37 degrees C water bath. The sorted or isolated CD4+, CD8+ and CD8+ TEMRA cells had a purity of 90% or higher.

The source material was CD8+ T cells from PBMCs. The sequence came from a human donor with multiple sclerosis. The sequence is built from TRBV4-1 and TRBJ1-1; TRBD1 is a weak D gene call, 5 bases matching. The CDR3 in this case is CASSQQGTTEAFF. The DNA sequence follows: TGCGCCAGCAGCCAACAGGGAACCACTGAAGCTTTCTTT.